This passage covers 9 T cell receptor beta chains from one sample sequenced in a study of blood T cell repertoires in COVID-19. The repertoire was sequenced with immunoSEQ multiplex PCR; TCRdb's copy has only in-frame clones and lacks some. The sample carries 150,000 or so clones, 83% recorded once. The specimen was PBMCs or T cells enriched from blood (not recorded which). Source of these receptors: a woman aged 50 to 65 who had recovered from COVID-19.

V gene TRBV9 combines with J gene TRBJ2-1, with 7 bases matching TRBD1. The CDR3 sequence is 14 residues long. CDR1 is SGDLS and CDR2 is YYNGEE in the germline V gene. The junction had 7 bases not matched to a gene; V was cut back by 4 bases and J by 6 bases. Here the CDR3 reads CASSTQGQPNEQFF. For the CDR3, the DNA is TGTGCCAGCAGCACCCAGGGACAGCCCAATGAGCAGTTCTTC.

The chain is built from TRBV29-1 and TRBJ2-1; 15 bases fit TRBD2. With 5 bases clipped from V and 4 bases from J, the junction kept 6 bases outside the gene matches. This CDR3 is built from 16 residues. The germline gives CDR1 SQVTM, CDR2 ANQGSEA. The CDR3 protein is CSVWTSGGVSYNEQFF. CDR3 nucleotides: TGCAGCGTTTGGACTAGCGGGGGGGTTTCGTACAATGAGCAGTTCTTC.

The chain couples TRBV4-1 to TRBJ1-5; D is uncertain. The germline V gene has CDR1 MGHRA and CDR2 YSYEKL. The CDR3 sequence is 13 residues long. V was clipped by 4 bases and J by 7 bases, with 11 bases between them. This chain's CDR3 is CASSPLLWQPQHF. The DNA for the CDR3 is TGCGCCAGCAGCCCCCTCCTATGGCAGCCCCAGCATTTT.

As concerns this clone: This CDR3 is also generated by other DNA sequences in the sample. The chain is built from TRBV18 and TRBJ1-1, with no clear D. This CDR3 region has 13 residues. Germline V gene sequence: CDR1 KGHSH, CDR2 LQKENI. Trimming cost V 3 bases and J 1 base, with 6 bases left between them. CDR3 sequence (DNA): TGTGCCAGCTCACCGTCGGGGAACACTGAAGCTTTCTTT. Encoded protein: CASSPSGNTEAFF. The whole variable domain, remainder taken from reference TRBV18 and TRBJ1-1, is NAGVMQNPRHLVRRRGQEARLRCSPMKGHSHVYWYRQLPEEGLKFMVYLQKENIIDESGMPKERFSAEFPKEGPSILRIQQVVRGDSAAYFCASSPSGNTEAFFGQGTRLTVV.

The CDR3 protein is CATSDPDRRGYTF. In nucleotides, the CDR3 is TGTGCCACCAGTGATCCAGACAGACGTGGCTACACCTTC. V is TRBV24-1 and J is TRBJ1-2, with D possibly matching TRBD1 (5 bases). V gave up 3 bases and J gave up 7 bases, with 11 bases separating them. The CDR3 is 13 amino acids. Germline V gene data show CDR1 as KGHDR and CDR2 as SFDVKD.

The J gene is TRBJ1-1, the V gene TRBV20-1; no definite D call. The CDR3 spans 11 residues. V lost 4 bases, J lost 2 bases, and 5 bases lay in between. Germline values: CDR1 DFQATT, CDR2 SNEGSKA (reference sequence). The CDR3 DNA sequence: TGCAGTGCTAAACTAAACACTGAAGCTTTCTTT. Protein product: CSAKLNTEAFF.

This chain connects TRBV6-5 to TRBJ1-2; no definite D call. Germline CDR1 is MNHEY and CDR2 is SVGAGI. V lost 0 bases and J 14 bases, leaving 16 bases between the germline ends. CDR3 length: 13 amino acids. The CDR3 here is CASSYSVESVVTF. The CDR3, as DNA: TGTGCCAGCAGTTACTCAGTGGAGTCGGTCGTGACCTTC.

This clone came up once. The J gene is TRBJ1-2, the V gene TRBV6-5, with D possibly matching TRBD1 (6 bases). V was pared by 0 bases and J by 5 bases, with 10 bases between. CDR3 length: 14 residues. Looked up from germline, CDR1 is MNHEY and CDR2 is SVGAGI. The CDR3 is CASSYSRGGYGYTF. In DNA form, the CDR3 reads TGTGCCAGCAGTTACTCCAGGGGAGGGTATGGCTACACCTTC.

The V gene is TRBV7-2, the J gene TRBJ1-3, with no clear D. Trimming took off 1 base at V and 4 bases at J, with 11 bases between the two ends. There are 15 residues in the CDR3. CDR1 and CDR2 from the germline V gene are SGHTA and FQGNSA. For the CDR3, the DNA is TGTGCCAGCAGCTTAGAAGCCCTGTACGGAAACACCATATATTTT. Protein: CASSLEALYGNTIYF.